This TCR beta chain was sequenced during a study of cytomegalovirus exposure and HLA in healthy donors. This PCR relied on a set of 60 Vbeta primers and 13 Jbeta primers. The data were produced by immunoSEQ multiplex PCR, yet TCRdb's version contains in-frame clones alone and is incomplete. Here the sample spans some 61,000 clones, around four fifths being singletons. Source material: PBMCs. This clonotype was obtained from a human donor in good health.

The CDR3 nucleotides read TGCGCCAGCAGCCTATATCTAACTCCGGGACTAAACCCCCAAGGGGACACAGATACGCAGTATTTT. Translating it yields CASSLYLTPGLNPQGDTDTQYF. The chain links TRBV5-1 to TRBJ2-3; 7 bases agree with TRBD2. Germline values: CDR1 SGHRS, CDR2 YFSETQ. The CDR3 spans 22 residues. Germline trimming cut 4 bases from V and 2 bases from J; bases unmatched to any gene: 28.